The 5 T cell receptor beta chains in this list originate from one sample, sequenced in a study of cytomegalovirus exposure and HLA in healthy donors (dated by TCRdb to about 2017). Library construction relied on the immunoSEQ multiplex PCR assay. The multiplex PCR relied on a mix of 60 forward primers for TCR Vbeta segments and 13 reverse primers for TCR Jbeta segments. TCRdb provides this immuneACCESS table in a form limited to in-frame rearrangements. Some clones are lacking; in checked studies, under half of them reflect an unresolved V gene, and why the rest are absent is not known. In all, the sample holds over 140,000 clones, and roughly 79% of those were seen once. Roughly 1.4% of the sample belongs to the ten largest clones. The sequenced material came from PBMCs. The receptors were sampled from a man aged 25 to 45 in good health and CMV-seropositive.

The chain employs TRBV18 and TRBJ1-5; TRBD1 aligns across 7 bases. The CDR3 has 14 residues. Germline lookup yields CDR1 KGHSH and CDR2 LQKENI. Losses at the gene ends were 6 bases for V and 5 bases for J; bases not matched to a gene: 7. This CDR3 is CASSPQGGDQPQHF. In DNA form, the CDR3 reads TGTGCCAGCTCCCCTCAGGGGGGTGATCAGCCCCAGCATTTT.

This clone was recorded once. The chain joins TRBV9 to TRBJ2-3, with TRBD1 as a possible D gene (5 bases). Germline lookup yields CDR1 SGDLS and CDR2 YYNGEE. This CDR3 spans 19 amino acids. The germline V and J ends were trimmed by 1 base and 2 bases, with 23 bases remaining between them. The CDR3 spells CASSVSGAVAGMTTDTQYF. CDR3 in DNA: TGTGCCAGCAGCGTATCGGGCGCCGTGGCAGGGATGACCACAGATACGCAGTATTTT.

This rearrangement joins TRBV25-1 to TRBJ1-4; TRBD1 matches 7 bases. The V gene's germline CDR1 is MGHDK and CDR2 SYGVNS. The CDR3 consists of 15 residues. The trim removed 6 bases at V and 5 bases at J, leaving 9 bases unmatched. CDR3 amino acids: CASSDPGTVNEKLFF. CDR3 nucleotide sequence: TGTGCCAGCAGCGACCCCGGGACAGTCAATGAAAAACTGTTTTTT.

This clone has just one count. This CDR3 is CASSPRRGAVVRTFF. CDR3 nucleotide sequence: TGTGCCAGCAGTCCCCGCAGGGGCGCGGTTGTAAGAACTTTCTTT. The chain employs TRBV27 and TRBJ1-1; perhaps TRBD1 as D (6 bases). V was clipped by 5 bases and J by 12 bases, with 25 bases between them. Germline CDR1 and CDR2: MNHEY and SMNVEV (reference sequence). The CDR3 covers 15 residues.

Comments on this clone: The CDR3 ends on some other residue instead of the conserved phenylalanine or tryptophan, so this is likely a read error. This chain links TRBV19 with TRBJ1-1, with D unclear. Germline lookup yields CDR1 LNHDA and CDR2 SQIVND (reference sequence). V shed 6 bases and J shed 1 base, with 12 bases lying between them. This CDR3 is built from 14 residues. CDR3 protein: CASRTLGENTEAFL. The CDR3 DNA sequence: TGTGCCAGTAGGACGCTGGGAGAGAACACTGAAGCTTTCCTT.